These 16 T cell receptor beta chains share one sample of origin, sequenced in a study of cytomegalovirus exposure and HLA in healthy donors. The PCR ran on 60 Vbeta and 13 Jbeta primers. The protocol was immunoSEQ multiplex PCR, while the TCRdb copy is restricted to in-frame clones and leaves out a portion. The table records hundreds of thousands of clones, 82% of them present only once. Sequencing was performed on PBMCs. These receptors came from a man aged 35 to 55 in good health and CMV-seropositive.

This sequence joins TRBV5-1 and TRBJ1-2; a possible D gene is TRBD1 (5 bases). From germline, CDR1 is SGHRS and CDR2 YFSETQ. V was cut by 1 base and J by 6 bases, with 16 bases left in between. The CDR3 covers 15 residues. In DNA, the CDR3 is TGCGCCAGCAGCTTGTCGGTCAGGGAACCTAATGGCTACACCTTC. Translation gives CASSLSVREPNGYTF. Looking up the rest from reference TRBV5-1 and TRBJ1-2 gives the full variable domain: KAGVTQTPRYLIKTRGQQVTLSCSPISGHRSVSWYQQTPGQGLQFLFEYFSETQRNKGNFPGRFSGRQFSNSRSEMNVSTLELGDSALYLCASSLSVREPNGYTFGSGTRLTVV.

This clone was detected once. In DNA, the CDR3 is TGTGCCAGCAGAGCCGGGACAGCGTCCTACGAGCAGTACTTC. Encoded protein: CASRAGTASYEQYF. This chain uses TRBV5-4 with TRBJ2-7; 7 bases align to TRBD1. This CDR3 has 14 residues. Per germline, CDR1 SGHNT and CDR2 YYREEE (reference sequence). Germline trimming cut 5 bases from V and 1 base from J; bases unmatched to any gene: 6.

The gene calls are TRBV2 and TRBJ1-5; weak D call: TRBD1 (5 bases). Per the germline V gene, CDR1 is SNHLY and CDR2 is FYNNEI. V lost 6 bases, J lost 3 bases, and 15 bases lay in between. CDR3 length: 15 amino acids. The CDR3 bases are TGTGCCAGCAGCCGACGACAGTTGGCCAATCAGCCCCAGCATTTT. Translating it yields CASSRRQLANQPQHF.

This chain links TRBV2 with TRBJ1-1; D is unresolved. Germline CDR1 SNHLY, CDR2 FYNNEI. This CDR3 has 12 amino acids. V lost 10 bases, J lost 3 bases, and 12 bases lay in between. The CDR3 is CATSKRDTEAFF. The DNA of the CDR3 is TGTGCCACATCGAAGCGGGACACTGAAGCTTTCTTT.

The sample holds a few counts of this clone. The genes are TRBV7-9 and TRBJ1-1; D remains ambiguous. CDR1 SEHNR and CDR2 FQNEAQ come from the germline V gene (reference sequence). V lost 0 bases and J lost 7, with 9 bases in between. The CDR3 totals 13 residues. The CDR3 DNA sequence: TGTGCCAGCAGCTTAGCTACGGTTAGTGAAGCTTTCTTT. It codes for CASSLATVSEAFF.

This clone has only a few counts. This chain uses TRBV28 with TRBJ1-5; D not resolved. Germline V gene lookup returns CDR1 MDHEN and CDR2 SYDVKM. The CDR3 has 17 amino acids. V dropped 1 base and J dropped 2 bases, with 15 bases sitting between them. The CDR3 sequence is CASSLFGEVQGNQPQHF. CDR3 in DNA: TGTGCCAGCAGTTTATTCGGGGAAGTCCAAGGCAATCAGCCCCAGCATTTT.

Comments on this clone: The identical CDR3 is also encoded by other nucleotide sequences in the sample. This chain links TRBV7-6 with TRBJ1-1; 7 bases map to TRBD1. The CDR3 runs to 14 residues. The ends lost 5 bases at V and 1 base at J; junction bases unmatched: 4. From germline, CDR1 is SGHVS and CDR2 FNYEAQ. The CDR3 sequence is CASSPGQSNTEAFF. The DNA of the CDR3 is TGTGCCAGCAGCCCGGGACAGTCGAACACTGAAGCTTTCTTT.

The chain is built from TRBV7-6 and TRBJ2-3; TRBD1 might be the D (6 bases). The CDR3 runs to 14 residues. V was trimmed by 4 bases and J by 3 bases, leaving 11 bases between them. From germline, CDR1 is SGHVS and CDR2 FNYEAQ. CDR3 DNA: TGTGCCAGCAGCTCTTGGACAGCTACAGATACGCAGTATTTT. It is translated as CASSSWTATDTQYF.

This clone was detected once. The J gene is TRBJ2-2, the V gene TRBV5-4; 10 bases are a match to TRBD2. Trimming cost V 2 bases and J 7 bases; bases outside gene matches: 8. Germline lookup yields CDR1 SGHNT and CDR2 YYREEE (reference sequence). This CDR3 is 16 amino acids long. The CDR3 DNA follows: TGTGCCAGCAGCTTAGCAAGCGGGAGGGCCGACGGGGAGCTGTTTTTT. As protein: CASSLASGRADGELFF.

The chain has TRBV11-2 and TRBJ2-1; possible D gene TRBD1, 5 bases. V gave up 3 bases and J gave up 6 bases, with 9 bases separating them. Germline CDR1 and CDR2: SGHAT and FQNNGV. The CDR3 is 13 residues long. CDR3 region: CASSFQGVNEQFF. CDR3 nucleotides: TGTGCCAGCAGCTTCCAGGGCGTCAATGAGCAGTTCTTC.

This rearrangement joins TRBV10-3 to TRBJ2-1; 10 positions agree with TRBD2. CDR3 length equals 14 residues. Trimming cost V 6 bases and J 5 bases; bases outside gene matches: 4. From germline, CDR1 is ENHRY and CDR2 SYGVKD. CDR3 nucleotides: TGTGCCATCAGGGGGACTAGCGTAAACAATGAGCAGTTCTTC. Translating it yields CAIRGTSVNNEQFF.

The chain recombines TRBV6-6 with TRBJ2-5; 7 bases agree with TRBD2. The CDR3 has 16 residues. With 2 bases clipped from V and 5 bases from J, the junction kept 11 bases outside the gene matches. The V gene's germline CDR1 is MNHNY and CDR2 SVGAGI (reference sequence). The CDR3 region is CASSYKGGGGWETQYF. Here the CDR3 DNA reads TGTGCCAGCAGTTACAAGGGCGGGGGAGGATGGGAGACCCAGTACTTC.

The genes are TRBV5-1 and TRBJ2-5; 8 bases map to TRBD2. CDR3 length equals 11 residues. Germline CDR1 SGHRS, CDR2 YFSETQ. V lost 5 bases to trimming and J lost 11 bases; unmatched junction nucleotides: 5. The CDR3 protein is CASRAGTSQYF. The CDR3 bases are TGCGCCAGCAGAGCCGGGACTAGTCAGTACTTC.

The rearrangement joins TRBV27 to TRBJ1-3; D call uncertain. The CDR3 is 13 amino acids. Germline assignment: CDR1 MNHEY and CDR2 SMNVEV (reference sequence). V was trimmed by 4 bases and J by 4 bases, leaving 8 bases between them. CDR3 loop: CASSSSRGNTIYF. CDR3 DNA sequence: TGTGCCAGCAGTTCCAGCAGGGGAAACACCATATATTTT.

The rearrangement uses TRBV2 and TRBJ1-2; 7 bases line up with TRBD1. This CDR3 is built from 14 residues. Germline values: CDR1 SNHLY, CDR2 FYNNEI. J was trimmed by 8 bases and V by 0 bases; bases with no gene match: 6. As DNA, the CDR3 is TGTGCCAGCAGTGAAGCTCCGGGACAGAGAGGCTACACCTTC. Its protein product is CASSEAPGQRGYTF.

V is TRBV5-4 and J is TRBJ2-1; D is perhaps TRBD2 (6 bases). Germline V gene lookup returns CDR1 SGHNT and CDR2 YYREEE (reference sequence). This CDR3 region has 15 residues. Trimming removed 4 bases from V and 0 bases from J, with 11 bases in between. The CDR3 coding sequence is TGTGCCAGCAGCACCGGGACTCCCTCCTACAATGAGCAGTTCTTC. It codes for CASSTGTPSYNEQFF.